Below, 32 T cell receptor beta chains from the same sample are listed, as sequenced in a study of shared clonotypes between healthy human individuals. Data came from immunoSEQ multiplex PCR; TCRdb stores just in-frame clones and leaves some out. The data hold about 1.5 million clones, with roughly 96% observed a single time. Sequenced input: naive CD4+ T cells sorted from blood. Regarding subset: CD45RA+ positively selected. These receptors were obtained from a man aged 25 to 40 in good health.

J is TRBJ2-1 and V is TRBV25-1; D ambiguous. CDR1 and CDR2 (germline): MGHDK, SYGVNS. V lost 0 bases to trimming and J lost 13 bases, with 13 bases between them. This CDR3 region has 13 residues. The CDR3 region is CASSEYGRAGQFF. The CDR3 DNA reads TGTGCCAGCAGTGAATATGGGCGCGCCGGTCAGTTCTTC.

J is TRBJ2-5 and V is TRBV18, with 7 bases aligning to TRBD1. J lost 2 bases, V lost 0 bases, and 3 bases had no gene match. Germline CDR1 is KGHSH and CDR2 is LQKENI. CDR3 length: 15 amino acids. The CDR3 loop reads CASSPPAGGQETQYF. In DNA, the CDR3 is TGTGCCAGCTCACCACCGGCAGGGGGTCAAGAGACCCAGTACTTC.

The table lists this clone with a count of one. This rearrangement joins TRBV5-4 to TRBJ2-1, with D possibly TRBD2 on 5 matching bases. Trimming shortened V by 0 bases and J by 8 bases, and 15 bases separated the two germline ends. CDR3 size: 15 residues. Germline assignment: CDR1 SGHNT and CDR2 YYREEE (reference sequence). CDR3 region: CASSLVAMGLDEQFF. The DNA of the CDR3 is TGTGCCAGCAGCTTGGTAGCGATGGGTCTAGATGAGCAGTTCTTC.

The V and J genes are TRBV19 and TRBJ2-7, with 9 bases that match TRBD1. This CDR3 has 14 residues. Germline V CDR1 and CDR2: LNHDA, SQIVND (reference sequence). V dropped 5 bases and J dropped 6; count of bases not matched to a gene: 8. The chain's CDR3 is CASSVGQGTTEQYF. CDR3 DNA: TGTGCCAGTAGTGTCGGACAGGGGACGACCGAGCAGTACTTC.

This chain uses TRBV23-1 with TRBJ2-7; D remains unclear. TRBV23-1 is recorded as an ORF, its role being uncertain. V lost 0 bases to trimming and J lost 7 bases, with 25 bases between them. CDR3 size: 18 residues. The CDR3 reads CASSQSTTRTEYPLEQYF. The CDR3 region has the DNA TGCGCCAGCAGTCAATCAACGACCAGAACTGAATACCCCTTGGAGCAGTACTTC.

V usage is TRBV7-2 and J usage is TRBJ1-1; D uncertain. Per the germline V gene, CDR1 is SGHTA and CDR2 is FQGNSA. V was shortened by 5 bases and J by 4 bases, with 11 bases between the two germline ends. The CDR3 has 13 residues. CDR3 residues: CASSIERSTEAFF. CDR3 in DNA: TGTGCCAGCAGCATCGAGAGGAGCACTGAAGCTTTCTTT.

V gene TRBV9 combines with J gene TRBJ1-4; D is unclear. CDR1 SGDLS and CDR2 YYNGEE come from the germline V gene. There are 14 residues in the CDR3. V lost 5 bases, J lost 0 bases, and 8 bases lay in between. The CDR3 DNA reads TGTGCCAGCAGTCACAGAACAACTAATGAAAAACTGTTTTTT. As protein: CASSHRTTNEKLFF.

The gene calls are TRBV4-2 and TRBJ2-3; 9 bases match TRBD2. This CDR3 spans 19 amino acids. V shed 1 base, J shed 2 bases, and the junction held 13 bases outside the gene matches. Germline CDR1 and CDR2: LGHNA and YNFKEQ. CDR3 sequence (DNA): TGTGCCAGCAGCCAAGCCGATCTAGCGGGATCCGGGGCCACAGATACGCAGTATTTT. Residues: CASSQADLAGSGATDTQYF.

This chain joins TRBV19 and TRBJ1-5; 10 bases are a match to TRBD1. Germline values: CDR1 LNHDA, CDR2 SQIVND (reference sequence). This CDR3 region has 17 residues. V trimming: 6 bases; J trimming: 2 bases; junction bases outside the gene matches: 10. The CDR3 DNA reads TGTGCCAGTAGCAACCCAAGGGACAGGGGAGGCAATCAGCCCCAGCATTTT. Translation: CASSNPRDRGGNQPQHF.

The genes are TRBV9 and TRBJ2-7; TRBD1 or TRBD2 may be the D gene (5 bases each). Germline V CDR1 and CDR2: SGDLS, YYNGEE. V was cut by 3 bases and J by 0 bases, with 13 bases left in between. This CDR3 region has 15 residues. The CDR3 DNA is TGTGCCAGCAGCGCGGGGCCCTTCAGCTCCTACGAGCAGTACTTC. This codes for CASSAGPFSSYEQYF.

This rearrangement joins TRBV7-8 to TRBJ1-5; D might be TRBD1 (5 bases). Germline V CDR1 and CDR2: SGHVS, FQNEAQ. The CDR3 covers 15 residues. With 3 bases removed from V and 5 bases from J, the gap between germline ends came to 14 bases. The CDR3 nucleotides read TGTGCCAGCAGCTTGGGGGATCTGCCTTATCAGCCCCAGCATTTT. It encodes CASSLGDLPYQPQHF.

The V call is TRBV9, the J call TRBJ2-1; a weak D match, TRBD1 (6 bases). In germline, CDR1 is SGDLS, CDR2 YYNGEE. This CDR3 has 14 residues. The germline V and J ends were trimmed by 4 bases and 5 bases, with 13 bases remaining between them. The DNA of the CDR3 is TGTGCCAGCAGCCGCAGGGGTGTGGACAATGAGCAGTTCTTC. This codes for CASSRRGVDNEQFF.

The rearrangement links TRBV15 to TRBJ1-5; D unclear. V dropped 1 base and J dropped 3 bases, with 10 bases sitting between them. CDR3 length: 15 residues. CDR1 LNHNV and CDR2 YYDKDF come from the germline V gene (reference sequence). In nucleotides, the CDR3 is TGTGCCACCAGCAGAGGGACGGAGTTCAATCAGCCCCAGCATTTT. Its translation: CATSRGTEFNQPQHF.

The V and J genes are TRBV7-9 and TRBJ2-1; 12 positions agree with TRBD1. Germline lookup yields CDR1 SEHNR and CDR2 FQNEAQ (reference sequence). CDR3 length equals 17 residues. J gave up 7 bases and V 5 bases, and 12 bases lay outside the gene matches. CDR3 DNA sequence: TGTGCCAGCAGCCAATTTTCCGGGACAGGGGGCAGAAATGAGCAGTTCTTC. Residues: CASSQFSGTGGRNEQFF. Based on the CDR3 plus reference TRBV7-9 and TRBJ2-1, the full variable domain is DTGVSQNPRHKITKRGQNVTFRCDPISEHNRLYWYRQTLGQGPEFLTYFQNEAQLEKSRLLSDRFSAERPKGSFSTLEIQRTEQGDSAMYLCASSQFSGTGGRNEQFFGPGTRLTVL.

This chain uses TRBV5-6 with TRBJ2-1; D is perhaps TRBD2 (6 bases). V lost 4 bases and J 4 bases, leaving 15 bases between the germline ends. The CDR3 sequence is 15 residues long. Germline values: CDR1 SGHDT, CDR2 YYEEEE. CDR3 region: CASSRQLASYNEQFF. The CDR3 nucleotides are TGTGCCAGCAGCCGTCAACTAGCTAGTTACAATGAGCAGTTCTTC.

CDR3 sequence: CSARDRGTNTEAFF. As DNA, the CDR3 is TGCAGCGCCCGGGACAGGGGGACGAACACTGAAGCTTTCTTT. This chain uses TRBV29-1 with TRBJ1-1, with 11 nucleotides matching TRBD1. J lost 1 base, V lost 7 bases, and 5 bases had no gene match. Germline V gene sequence: CDR1 SQVTM, CDR2 ANQGSEA. The CDR3 extends over 14 amino acids.

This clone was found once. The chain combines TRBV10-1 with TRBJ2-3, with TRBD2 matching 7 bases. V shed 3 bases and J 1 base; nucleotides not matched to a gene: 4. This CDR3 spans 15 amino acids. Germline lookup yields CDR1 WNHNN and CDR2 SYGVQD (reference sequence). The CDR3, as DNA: TGCGCCAGCAGTGACCGGGCGGGGGGCACAGATACGCAGTATTTT. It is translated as CASSDRAGGTDTQYF.

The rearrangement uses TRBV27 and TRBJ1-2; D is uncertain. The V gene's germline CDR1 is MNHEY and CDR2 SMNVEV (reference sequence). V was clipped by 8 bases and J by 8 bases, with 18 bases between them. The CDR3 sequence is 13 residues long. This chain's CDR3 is CASRTLRARGYTF. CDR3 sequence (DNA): TGTGCCAGCCGAACCTTAAGGGCGCGGGGCTACACCTTC.

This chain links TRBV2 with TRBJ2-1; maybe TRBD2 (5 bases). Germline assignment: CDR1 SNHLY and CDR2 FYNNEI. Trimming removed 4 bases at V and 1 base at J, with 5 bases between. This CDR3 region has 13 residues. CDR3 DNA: TGTGCCAGCAGTGGGGAGTCCTACAATGAGCAGTTCTTC. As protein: CASSGESYNEQFF.

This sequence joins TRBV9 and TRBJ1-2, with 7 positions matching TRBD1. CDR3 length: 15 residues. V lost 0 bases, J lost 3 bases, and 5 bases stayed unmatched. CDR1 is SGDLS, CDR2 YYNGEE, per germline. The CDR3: CASSVGLGTDYGYTF. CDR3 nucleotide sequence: TGTGCCAGCAGCGTAGGGTTAGGGACAGACTATGGCTACACCTTC.

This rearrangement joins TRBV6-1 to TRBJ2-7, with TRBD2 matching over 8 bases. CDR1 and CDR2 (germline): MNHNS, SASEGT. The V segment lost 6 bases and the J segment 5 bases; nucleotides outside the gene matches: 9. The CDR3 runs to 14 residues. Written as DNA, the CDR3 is TGTGCCAGCAGCAACTCTAGGCGGGGGGACGAGCAGTACTTC. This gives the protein CASSNSRRGDEQYF.

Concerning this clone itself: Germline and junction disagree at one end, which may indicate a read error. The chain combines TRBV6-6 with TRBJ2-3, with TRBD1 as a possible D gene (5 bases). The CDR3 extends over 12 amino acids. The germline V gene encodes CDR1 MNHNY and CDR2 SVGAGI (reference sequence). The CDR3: CASGLLTATQYF. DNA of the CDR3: TGTGCCAGCGGCTTATTGACAGCTACGCAGTATTTT.

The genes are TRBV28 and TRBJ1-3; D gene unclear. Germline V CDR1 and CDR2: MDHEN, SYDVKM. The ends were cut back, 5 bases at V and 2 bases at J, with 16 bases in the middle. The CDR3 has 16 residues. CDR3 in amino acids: CASSPHLGSAGNTIYF. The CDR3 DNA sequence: TGTGCCAGCAGTCCCCACCTCGGCAGTGCTGGAAACACCATATATTTT.

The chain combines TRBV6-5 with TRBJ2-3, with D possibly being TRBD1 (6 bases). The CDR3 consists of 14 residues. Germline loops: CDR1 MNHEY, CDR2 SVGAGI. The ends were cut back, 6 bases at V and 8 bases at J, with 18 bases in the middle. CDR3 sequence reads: CASSHAWGRGTQYF. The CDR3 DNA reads TGTGCCAGCAGCCATGCCTGGGGGCGAGGTACGCAGTATTTT.

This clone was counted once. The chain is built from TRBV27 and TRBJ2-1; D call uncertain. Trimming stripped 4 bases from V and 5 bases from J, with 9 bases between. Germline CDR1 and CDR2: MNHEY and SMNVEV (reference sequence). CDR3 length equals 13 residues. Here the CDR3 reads CASSSRPNNEQFF. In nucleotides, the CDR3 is TGTGCCAGCAGTTCCAGGCCGAACAATGAGCAGTTCTTC.

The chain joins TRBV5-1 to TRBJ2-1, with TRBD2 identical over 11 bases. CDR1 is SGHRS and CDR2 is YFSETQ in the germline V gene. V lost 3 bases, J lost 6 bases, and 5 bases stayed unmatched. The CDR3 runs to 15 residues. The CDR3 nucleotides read TGCGCCAGCAGCTCCCTAGCGGGAGGCCTCAATGAGCAGTTCTTC. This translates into CASSSLAGGLNEQFF.

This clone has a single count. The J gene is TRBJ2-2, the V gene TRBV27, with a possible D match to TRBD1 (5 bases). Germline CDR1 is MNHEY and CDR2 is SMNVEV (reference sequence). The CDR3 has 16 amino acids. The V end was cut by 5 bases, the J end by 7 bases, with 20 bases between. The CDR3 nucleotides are TGTGCCAGCAGTCCCCTGGCCAGGGCGAGTGGCGGGGAGCTGTTTTTT. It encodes CASSPLARASGGELFF.

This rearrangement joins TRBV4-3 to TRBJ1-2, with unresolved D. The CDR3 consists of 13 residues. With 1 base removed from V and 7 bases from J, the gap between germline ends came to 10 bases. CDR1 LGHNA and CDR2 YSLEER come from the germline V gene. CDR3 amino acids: CASSQVPRIGYTF. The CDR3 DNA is TGCGCCAGCAGCCAAGTACCTCGAATTGGCTACACCTTC.

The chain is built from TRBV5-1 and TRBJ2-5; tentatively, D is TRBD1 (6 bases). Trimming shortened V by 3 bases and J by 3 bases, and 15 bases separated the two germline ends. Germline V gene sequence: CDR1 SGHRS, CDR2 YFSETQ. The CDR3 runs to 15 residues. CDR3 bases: TGCGCCAGCAGCTCCACGGACAGTAAAGAAGAGACCCAGTACTTC. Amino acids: CASSSTDSKEETQYF.

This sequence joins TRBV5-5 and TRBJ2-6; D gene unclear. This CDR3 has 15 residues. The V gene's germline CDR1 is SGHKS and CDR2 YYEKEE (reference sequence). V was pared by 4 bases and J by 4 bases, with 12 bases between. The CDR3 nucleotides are TGTGCCAGCAGCCCGCACCCCGAGGGGGCCAACGTCCTGACTTTC. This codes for CASSPHPEGANVLTF.

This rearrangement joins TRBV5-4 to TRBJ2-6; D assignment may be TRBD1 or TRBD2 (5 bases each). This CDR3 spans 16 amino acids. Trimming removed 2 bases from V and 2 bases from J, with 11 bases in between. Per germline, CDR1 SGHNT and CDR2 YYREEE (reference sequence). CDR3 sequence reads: CASSFAEGTGANVLTF. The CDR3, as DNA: TGTGCCAGCAGCTTTGCTGAGGGGACTGGGGCCAACGTCCTGACTTTC.

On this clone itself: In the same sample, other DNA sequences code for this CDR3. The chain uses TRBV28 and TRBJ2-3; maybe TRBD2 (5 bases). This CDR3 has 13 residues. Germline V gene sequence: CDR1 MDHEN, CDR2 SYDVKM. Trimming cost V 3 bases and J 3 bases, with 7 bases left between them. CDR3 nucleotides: TGTGCCAGCAGTTTGAGGGTAACAGATACGCAGTATTTT. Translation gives CASSLRVTDTQYF.